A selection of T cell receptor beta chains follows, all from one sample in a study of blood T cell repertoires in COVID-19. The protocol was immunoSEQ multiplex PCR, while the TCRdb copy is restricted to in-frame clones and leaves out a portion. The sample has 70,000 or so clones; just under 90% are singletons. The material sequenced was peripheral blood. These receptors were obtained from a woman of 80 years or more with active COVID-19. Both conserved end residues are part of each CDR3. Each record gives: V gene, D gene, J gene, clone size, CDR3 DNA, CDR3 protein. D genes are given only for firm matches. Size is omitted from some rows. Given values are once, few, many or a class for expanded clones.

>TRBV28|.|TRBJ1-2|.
TGTGCCAGCAGTTTATCACGGGGGGGAGGCTACACCTTC
CASSLSRGGGYTF
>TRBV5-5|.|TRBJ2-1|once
TGTGCCAGCATATCACTAGCAGCTTACAATGAGCAGTTCTTC
CASISLAAYNEQFF
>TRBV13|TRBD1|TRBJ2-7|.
TGTGCCAGCAGCCGGACAGGGGAGGAATACTACGAGCAGTACTTC
CASSRTGEEYYEQYF
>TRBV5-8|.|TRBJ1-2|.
TGTGCCAGCAGCGAGGGACAAGCCTATGGCTACACCTTC
CASSEGQAYGYTF
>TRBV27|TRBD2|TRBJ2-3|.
TGTGCCAGCAGTCCGAAGTTCTGGCGGGGGGCAGGGGCAGATACGCAGTATTTT
CASSPKFWRGAGADTQYF
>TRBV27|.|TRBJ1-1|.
TGTGCCAGCAGTTCGTCGGGGGGCACTGAAGCTTTCTTT
CASSSSGGTEAFF
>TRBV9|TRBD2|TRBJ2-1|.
TGTGCCAGCAGCGTACTAGCGGGAGGAGGGGAGCAGTTCTTC
CASSVLAGGGEQFF
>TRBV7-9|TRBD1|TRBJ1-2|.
TGTGCCAGCAGCTCCCGGACAGGGAAAGACGGCTACACCTTC
CASSSRTGKDGYTF
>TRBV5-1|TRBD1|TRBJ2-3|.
TGCGCCAGCAGCTTGGGCCCCAGCAGGGGGCTTATCACAGATACGCAGTATTTT
CASSLGPSRGLITDTQYF
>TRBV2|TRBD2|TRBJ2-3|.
TGTGCCACCTTAGCGGGAGGAGGAACAGATACGCAGTATTTT
CATLAGGGTDTQYF
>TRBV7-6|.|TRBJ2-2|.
TGTGCCAGCAGCCCCCTCCAACCACTTAGAACCGGGGAGCTGTTTTTT
CASSPLQPLRTGELFF
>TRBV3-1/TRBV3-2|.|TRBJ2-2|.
TGTGCCAGCAGCCCTCTTGCAGGCTCCACCGGGGAGCTGTTTTTT
CASSPLAGSTGELFF
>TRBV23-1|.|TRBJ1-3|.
TGCGCCAGCAGTCAAAACAGGGCTGGAAACACCATATATTTT
CASSQNRAGNTIYF
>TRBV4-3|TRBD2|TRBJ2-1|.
TGCGCCAGCAGCCAGGGACTAGCGGGAGATGAGCAGTTCTTC
CASSQGLAGDEQFF
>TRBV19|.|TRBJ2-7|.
TGTGCCAGTAGTATGGTACCGGGGTCCTACGAGCAGTACTTC
CASSMVPGSYEQYF
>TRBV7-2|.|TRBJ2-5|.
TGTGCCAGCAGCTCAGCAGGGGCGGAGACCCAGTACTTC
CASSSAGAETQYF
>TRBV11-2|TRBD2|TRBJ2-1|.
TGTGCCAGCAGCTTGGGACTAGCGGGAAACTCCTACAATGAGCAGTTCTTC
CASSLGLAGNSYNEQFF
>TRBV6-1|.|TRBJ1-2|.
TGTGCCAGCAGTGCTCAGGGGCATGGCTACACCTTC
CASSAQGHGYTF
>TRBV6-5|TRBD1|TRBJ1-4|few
TGTGCCAGCAGTCGACAGGGTGGGGAACTGTTTTTT
CASSRQGGELFF
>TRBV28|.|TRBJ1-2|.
TGTGCCAGCAGTAGGCCTGGCGGGGGCTACACCTTC
CASSRPGGGYTF
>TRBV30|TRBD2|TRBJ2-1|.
TGTGCCTGGAGTGTAGGGACTAGCGGTTACAATGAGCAGTTCTTC
CAWSVGTSGYNEQFF
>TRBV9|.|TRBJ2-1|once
TGTGCCAGCAGCGTAGTTTTAGCCACTGAGCAGTTCTTC
CASSVVLATEQFF
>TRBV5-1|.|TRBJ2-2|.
TGCGCCAGCAGCTTGGTTTCAATCACCGGGGAGCTGTTTTTT
CASSLVSITGELFF
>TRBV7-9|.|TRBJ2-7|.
TGTGCCAGCAGCTCAGGCTGGACTCAGGTTTTACACGAGCAGTACTTC
CASSSGWTQVLHEQYF
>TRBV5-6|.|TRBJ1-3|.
TGTGCCAGCAGCTCGCCTCGGGGTATTGGGGGCGCTTCGGGAAACACCATATATTTT
CASSSPRGIGGASGNTIYF
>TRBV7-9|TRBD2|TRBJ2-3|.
TGTGCCAGCAGCCCTACGGGACTAGCGGAAGATACGCAGTATTTT
CASSPTGLAEDTQYF
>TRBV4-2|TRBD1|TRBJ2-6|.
TGTGCCAGCAGCCAAGTAGGAGGCAGGGGGAACTCTGGGGCCAACGTCCTGACTTTC
CASSQVGGRGNSGANVLTF
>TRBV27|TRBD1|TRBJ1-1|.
TGTGCCAGCAGGATCTCTTTACAGGGGTACACTGAAGCTTTCTTT
CASRISLQGYTEAFF
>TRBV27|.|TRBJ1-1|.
TGTGCCAGCAGTTTACGGTGGAACACTGAAGCTTTCTTT
CASSLRWNTEAFF
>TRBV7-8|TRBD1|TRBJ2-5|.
TGTGCCAGCAGGCAGACAGGGGACTTAGAGACCCAGTACTTC
CASRQTGDLETQYF
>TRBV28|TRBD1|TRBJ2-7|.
TGTGCCAGCAGTCTTGGACAGGGGTCAACCTACGAGCAGTACTTC
CASSLGQGSTYEQYF
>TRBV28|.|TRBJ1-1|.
TGTGCCAGCAGACCGGGGGGTTGGGACACTGAAGCTTTCTTT
CASRPGGWDTEAFF
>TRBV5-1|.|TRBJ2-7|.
TGCGCCAGCAGCGTAGCCGACAGAATCCACGAGCAGTACTTC
CASSVADRIHEQYF
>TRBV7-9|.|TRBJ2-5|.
TGTGCCAGCAGCTTAGGGGGAGGCCAAGAGACCCAGTACTTC
CASSLGGGQETQYF
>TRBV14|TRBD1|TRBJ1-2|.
TGTGCCAGCAGCCTACAGGGGAACTATGGCTACACCTTC
CASSLQGNYGYTF
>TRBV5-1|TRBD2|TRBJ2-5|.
TGCGCCAGCAGGAAGTGGGGAGGGCAAGAGACCCAGTACTTC
CASRKWGGQETQYF
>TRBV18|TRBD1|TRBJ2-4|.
TGTGCCAGCTCACCGTCGGGACAGACCAAAAACATTCAGTACTTC
CASSPSGQTKNIQYF
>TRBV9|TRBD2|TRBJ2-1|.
TGTGCCAGCAGCGTAACCGGGAGGGGCAATGAGCAGTTCTTC
CASSVTGRGNEQFF
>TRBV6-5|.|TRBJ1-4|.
TGTGCCAGCAGTCGACAGCCAGGAGAAAAACTGTTTTTT
CASSRQPGEKLFF
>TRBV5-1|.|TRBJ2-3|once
TGCGCCAGCAGCTTGGAGCGTCCCAACACAGATACGCAGTATTTT
CASSLERPNTDTQYF
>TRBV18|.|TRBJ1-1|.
TGTGCCAGCTCACCATACGGGAGTAACACTGAAGCTTTCTTT
CASSPYGSNTEAFF
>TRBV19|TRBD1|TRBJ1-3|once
TGTGCCAGTAGTACACAGGGGGCGCGGGGAAACACCATATATTTT
CASSTQGARGNTIYF
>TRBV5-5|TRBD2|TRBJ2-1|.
TGTGCCAGCAGCTTTAGCGGGAGGGCCTTCGTGGGGAATGAGCAGTTCTTC
CASSFSGRAFVGNEQFF
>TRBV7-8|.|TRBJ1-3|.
TGTGCCAGCAGCGAAGGAGACTCTGGAAACACCATATATTTT
CASSEGDSGNTIYF
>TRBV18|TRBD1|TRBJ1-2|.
TGTGCCAGCTCATATCAGGGGGGAGACTATGGCTACACCTTC
CASSYQGGDYGYTF
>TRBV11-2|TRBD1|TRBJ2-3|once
TGTGCCAGCAGCTACCGGGACAGGTTTAAATCAGATACGCAGTATTTT
CASSYRDRFKSDTQYF
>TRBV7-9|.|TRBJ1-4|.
TGTGCCAGCAGCTTAGTGGGGGCGTCGAATGAAAAACTGTTTTTT
CASSLVGASNEKLFF
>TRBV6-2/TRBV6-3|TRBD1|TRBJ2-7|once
TGTGCCAGCAGTTACACGTCGAGCCGGACAGGGGTTAGCGAGCAGTACTTC
CASSYTSSRTGVSEQYF
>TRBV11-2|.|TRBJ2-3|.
TGTGCCAGCAGCTTAAGACGGGGCACAGATACGCAGTATTTT
CASSLRRGTDTQYF
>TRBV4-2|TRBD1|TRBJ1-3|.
TGTGCCAGCAGCCAAGATAGGACAGGGCGATTCTCTGGAAACACCATATATTTT
CASSQDRTGRFSGNTIYF
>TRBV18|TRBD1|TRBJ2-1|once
TGTGCCAGCTCATCCGGGACAGCTTCTTTCGAGCAGTTCTTC
CASSSGTASFEQFF
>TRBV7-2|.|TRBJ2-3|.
TGTGCCAGCAGCTCCGTGACTAACACAGATACGCAGTATTTT
CASSSVTNTDTQYF
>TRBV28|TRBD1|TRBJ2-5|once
TGTGCCAGCAACCCTGGACAGGGCCAAGAGACCCAGTACTTC
CASNPGQGQETQYF
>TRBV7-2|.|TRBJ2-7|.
TGTGCCAGCAGGTCGAGCGGGTTTTCCTACGAGCAGTACTTC
CASRSSGFSYEQYF
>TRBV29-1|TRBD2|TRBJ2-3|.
TGCAGCGTTGCTGACCTAGCGGGAGTGGGCACAGATACGCAGTATTTT
CSVADLAGVGTDTQYF
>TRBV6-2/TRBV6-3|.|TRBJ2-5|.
TGTGCCAGCAGTTACTACTCGCCGAGGGAGACCCAGTACTTC
CASSYYSPRETQYF
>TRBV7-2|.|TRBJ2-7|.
TGTGCCAGCAGCTTAGGGCGGGTTTCCTACGAGCAGTACTTC
CASSLGRVSYEQYF
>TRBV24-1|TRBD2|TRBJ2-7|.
TGTGCCACCAGTGATTTCACTTTCCGGGCTAGCGGGACTTCCTACGAGCAGTACTTC
CATSDFTFRASGTSYEQYF